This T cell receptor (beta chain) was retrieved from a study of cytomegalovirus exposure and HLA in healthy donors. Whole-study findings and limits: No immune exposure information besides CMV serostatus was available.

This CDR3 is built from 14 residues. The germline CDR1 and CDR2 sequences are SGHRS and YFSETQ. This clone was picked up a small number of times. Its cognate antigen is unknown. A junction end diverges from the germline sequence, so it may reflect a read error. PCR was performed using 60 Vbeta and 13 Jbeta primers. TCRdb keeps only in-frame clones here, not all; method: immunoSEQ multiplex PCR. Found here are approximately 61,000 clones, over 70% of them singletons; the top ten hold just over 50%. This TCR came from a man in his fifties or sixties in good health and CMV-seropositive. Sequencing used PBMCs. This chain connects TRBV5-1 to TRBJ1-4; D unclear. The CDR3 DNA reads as TGCGCCGGCAGCGGAGGGCAGACTAATGAAAAACTGTTTTTT. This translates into CAGSGGQTNEKLFF.